A selection of T cell receptor beta chains follows, all from one sample in a study of cytomegalovirus exposure and HLA in healthy donors. Assay used: immunoSEQ multiplex PCR; TCRdb lists only in-frame clones, some missing. The table lists under 140,000 clones, around 87% of them singletons. Sequenced: PBMCs. The receptors originated from a woman younger than 45 in good health and CMV-seropositive. The CDR3 runs from the conserved cysteine through the conserved F or W. A D gene is named only where the DNA matches it firmly. Size is omitted from some rows. Given values are once, few, many or a class for expanded clones.

TRBJ2-5 13 NA TRBV7-9 NA CASRIGGGETQYF TGTGCCAGCAGGATTGGGGGCGGGGAGACCCAGTACTTC
TRBJ2-1 14 NA TRBV11-2 NA CATGGRSSYNEQFF TGTGCCACTGGGGGCAGGAGCTCCTACAATGAGCAGTTCTTC
TRBJ1-2 14 NA TRBV28 NA CASSAPGRSKPGAF TGTGCCAGCAGCGCTCCGGGCCGGTCGAAACCTGGGGCTTTC
TRBJ1-5 17 NA TRBV4-1 NA CASSQVPLLRGNQPQHF TGCGCCAGCAGCCAAGTTCCCCTACTCAGGGGCAATCAGCCCCAGCATTTT
TRBJ2-1 16 TRBD1 TRBV7-2 NA CASSSLRQGWWDEQFF TGTGCCAGCAGCTCCCTTCGACAGGGATGGTGGGATGAGCAGTTCTTC
TRBJ1-4 15 NA TRBV28 NA CASKGPQSGSEKLFF TGTGCCAGCAAAGGACCCCAGTCGGGATCTGAAAAACTGTTTTTT
TRBJ1-2 14 NA TRBV5-6 NA CASSAQGLRYGYTF TGTGCCAGCAGCGCCCAGGGACTTCGGTATGGCTACACCTTC
TRBJ2-2 16 TRBD2 TRBV5-6 NA CASSPLAGGGAGELFF TGTGCCAGCAGTCCCTTGGCGGGAGGCGGGGCCGGGGAGCTGTTTTTT
TRBJ1-2 16 TRBD1 TRBV2 NA CASRPQGQGENYGYTF TGTGCCAGCAGGCCCCAAGGGCAGGGGGAAAACTATGGCTACACCTTC
TRBJ1-5 17 NA TRBV4-1 NA CASSQDGPGGSNQPQHF TGCGCCAGCAGCCAAGACGGCCCTGGAGGGAGCAATCAGCCCCAGCATTTT
TRBJ1-2 14 NA TRBV2 NA CASSGQSTNYGYTF TGTGCCAGCAGTGGCCAGTCGACTAACTATGGCTACACCTTC
TRBJ2-7 14 TRBD2 TRBV11-2 NA CASSYSGGSYEQYF TGTGCCAGCAGCTATAGCGGGGGCTCCTACGAGCAGTACTTC
TRBJ2-6 18 TRBD1 TRBV7-3 NA CASSLVGRTGFGANVLTF TGTGCCAGCAGCTTAGTAGGCCGGACAGGCTTTGGGGCCAACGTCCTGACTTTC
TRBJ1-2 14 NA TRBV6-5 NA CASMGSKDLDGYTF TGTGCCAGCATGGGGAGTAAGGATCTGGATGGCTACACCTTC
TRBJ2-3 15 TRBD2 TRBV7-2 NA CASSTSGRATDTQYF TGTGCCAGCAGCACTAGCGGGAGGGCCACAGATACGCAGTATTTT
TRBJ2-7 15 NA TRBV4-3 NA CASSQDPGQHYEQYF TGCGCCAGCAGCCAAGATCCGGGACAACACTACGAGCAGTACTTC
TRBJ2-5 15 TRBD2 TRBV5-1 NA CASSLLGTRGETQYF TGCGCCAGCAGCTTGCTTGGGACTAGAGGAGAGACCCAGTACTTC
TRBJ2-7 15 TRBD1 TRBV5-1 NA CASSSDGTVSYEQYF TGCGCCAGCAGCTCGGACGGGACAGTTTCCTACGAGCAGTACTTC
TRBJ1-2 15 NA TRBV21-1 NA CASSKESRGRYGYTF TGTGCCAGCAGCAAAGAGAGCAGGGGTCGATATGGCTACACCTTC
TRBJ1-4 17 TRBD1 TRBV14 NA CASTPRQGKGFNEKLFF TGTGCCAGCACCCCCCGACAGGGGAAAGGGTTTAATGAAAAACTGTTTTTT
TRBJ1-3 15 TRBD1 TRBV4-3 NA CASSPRTGGKNTIYF TGCGCCAGCAGCCCAAGGACAGGGGGCAAAAACACCATATATTTT
TRBJ2-1 14 NA TRBV5-4 NA CASSAPDREGEQFF TGTGCCAGCAGCGCTCCGGACAGGGAGGGTGAGCAGTTCTTC
TRBJ2-3 14 NA TRBV5-1 NA CASSFRSSTDTQYF TGCGCCAGCAGCTTTAGGAGTAGCACAGATACGCAGTATTTT
TRBJ2-1 16 TRBD2 TRBV10-3 few CAISALTSGGAYEQFF TGTGCCATCAGTGCACTGACTAGCGGGGGGGCCTATGAGCAGTTCTTC
TRBJ2-3 18 NA TRBV9 NA CASSARNTKNAHPDTQYF TGTGCCAGCAGCGCGCGCAATACGAAAAATGCGCATCCAGATACGCAGTATTTT
TRBJ1-1 13 TRBD1 TRBV18 NA CASSRGTATEAFF TGTGCCAGCTCACGCGGGACAGCCACTGAAGCTTTCTTT
TRBJ1-2 13 NA TRBV7-9 NA CASPAVQKYGYTF TGTGCCAGCCCCGCGGTCCAAAAATATGGCTACACCTTC
TRBJ2-7 14 TRBD1 TRBV6-1 NA CASKGARTFSEQYF TGTGCCAGTAAGGGGGCCCGGACCTTCTCCGAGCAGTACTTC
TRBJ2-3 14 NA TRBV13 NA CASSFRLSTDTQYF TGTGCCAGCAGCTTCCGACTCAGCACAGATACGCAGTATTTT
TRBJ2-3 9 NA TRBV27 few CASLERQYF TGTGCCAGCCTCGAGAGGCAGTATTTT
TRBJ2-3 15 NA TRBV15 NA CATSRQPAHTDTQYF TGTGCCACCAGCCGACAGCCGGCTCACACAGATACGCAGTATTTT
TRBJ1-1 11 NA TRBV20-1 NA CSGQGNTEAFF TGCAGTGGTCAGGGGAACACTGAAGCTTTCTTT
TRBJ2-2 17 NA TRBV27 NA CASTPGSSITTTGELFF TGTGCCAGCACGCCGGGGTCTAGTATTACAACCACCGGGGAGCTGTTTTTT
TRBJ2-5 13 NA TRBV6-7 NA CASSEGQQETQYF TGTGCCAGCAGTGAAGGACAGCAAGAGACCCAGTACTTC
TRBJ2-2 17 TRBD2 TRBV5-4 NA CASSRGSGSFRAGELFF TGTGCCAGCAGCCGGGGTAGCGGGAGTTTCAGGGCCGGGGAGCTGTTTTTT
TRBJ1-2 14 TRBD1 TRBV5-8 NA CASSYGTENYGYTF TGTGCCAGCAGCTACGGGACAGAGAACTATGGCTACACCTTC
TRBJ2-1 15 NA TRBV7-7 NA CASRFGEALNNEQFF TGTGCTAGCAGGTTCGGAGAGGCTTTGAACAATGAGCAGTTCTTC
TRBJ1-2 13 TRBD1 TRBV6-5 once CASSYKTGYGYTF TGTGCCAGCAGTTACAAGACAGGGTATGGCTACACCTTC
TRBJ2-1 13 NA TRBV5-1 NA CASSLAAVHEQFF TGCGCCAGCAGCTTGGCGGCGGTACATGAGCAGTTCTTC
TRBJ2-7 10 NA TRBV7-2 NA CASGLYEQYF TGTGCCAGCGGCCTGTACGAGCAGTACTTC
TRBJ2-7 14 NA TRBV5-5 few CASTPSAGNHEQYF TGTGCCAGCACCCCCAGTGCGGGGAACCACGAGCAGTACTTC
TRBJ2-3 14 TRBD1 TRBV29-1 NA CSVARTGVEDTQYF TGCAGCGTCGCCAGGACAGGGGTTGAAGATACGCAGTATTTT
TRBJ1-3 13 NA TRBV18 NA CASSQGTGNTIYF TGTGCCAGCTCACAGGGGACTGGAAACACCATATATTTT
TRBJ1-2 14 NA TRBV4-3 NA CASSQGTATYGYTF TGCGCCAGCAGCCAAGGGACAGCCACCTATGGCTACACCTTC
TRBJ1-1 13 TRBD1 TRBV12-5 few CASGQDRGTEAFF TGTGCTAGTGGACAGGACAGGGGAACTGAAGCTTTCTTT
TRBJ2-7 13 TRBD2 TRBV28 NA CASITPGGDEQYF TGTGCCAGCATTACCCCCGGGGGGGACGAGCAGTACTTC
TRBJ2-5 13 TRBD2 TRBV5-4 NA CASSSGGRETQYF TGTGCCAGCAGCTCGGGGGGGAGGGAGACCCAGTACTTC
TRBJ2-7 16 TRBD2 TRBV5-1 NA CASSLAGLRGAYEQYF TGCGCCAGCAGCTTGGCCGGGTTGCGGGGGGCCTACGAGCAGTACTTC
TRBJ1-1 14 NA TRBV2 NA CASSVWSDSTEAFF TGTGCCAGCAGTGTCTGGTCAGATTCAACTGAAGCTTTCTTT
TRBJ2-7 14 NA TRBV11-2 NA CASTQGRGWAEQYF TGTGCCAGCACTCAGGGGAGGGGCTGGGCCGAGCAGTACTTC